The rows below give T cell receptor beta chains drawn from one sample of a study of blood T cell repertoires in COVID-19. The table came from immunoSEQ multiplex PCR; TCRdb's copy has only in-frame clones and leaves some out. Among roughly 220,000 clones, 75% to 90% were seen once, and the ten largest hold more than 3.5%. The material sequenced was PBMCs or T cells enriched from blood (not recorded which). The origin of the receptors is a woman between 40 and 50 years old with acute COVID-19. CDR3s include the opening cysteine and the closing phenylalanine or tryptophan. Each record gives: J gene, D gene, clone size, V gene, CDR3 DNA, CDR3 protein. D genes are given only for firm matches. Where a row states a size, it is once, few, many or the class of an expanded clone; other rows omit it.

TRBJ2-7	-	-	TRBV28	TGTGCCAGCAGTCAAGGGGTTTACGAGCAGTACTTC	CASSQGVYEQYF
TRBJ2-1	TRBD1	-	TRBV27	TGTGCCAGCAGCGGGACAGGGGGCGACGATGAGCAGTTCTTC	CASSGTGGDDEQFF
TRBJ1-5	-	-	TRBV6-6	TGTGCCAGCACCGCAGGGGAGGGGCGCAATCAGCCCCAGCATTTT	CASTAGEGRNQPQHF
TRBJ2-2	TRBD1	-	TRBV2	TGTGCCAGCAGTGAATACCGGGACAGGGGGCCCACCGGGGAGCTGTTTTTT	CASSEYRDRGPTGELFF
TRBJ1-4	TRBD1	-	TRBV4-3	TGCGCCAGCAGCCAAGTGGACAGGAGGAAACTGTTTTTT	CASSQVDRRKLFF
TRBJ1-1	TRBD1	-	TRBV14	TGTGCCAGCAGCCCAGGGGGCCGGACTGAAGCTTTCTTT	CASSPGGRTEAFF
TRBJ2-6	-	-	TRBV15	TGTGCCACCAGCAGAGAGGGGAGAGGGGCCAACGTCCTGACTTTC	CATSREGRGANVLTF
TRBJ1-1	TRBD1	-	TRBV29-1	TGCAGCGCCTTGACAGGGTACGACACTGAAGCTTTCTTT	CSALTGYDTEAFF
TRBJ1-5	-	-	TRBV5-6	TGTGCCAGCAGTACAGGCAGTCAGCCCCAGCATTTT	CASSTGSQPQHF
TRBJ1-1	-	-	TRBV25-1	TGTGCCAGCAGTGAATCTTACAGGAACACTGAAGCTTTCTTT	CASSESYRNTEAFF
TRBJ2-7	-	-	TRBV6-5	TGTGCCAGCAGTTCGGACAGAGCCTACGAGCAGTACTTC	CASSSDRAYEQYF
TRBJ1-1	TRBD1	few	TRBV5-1	TGCGCCAGCACACGAGGACCGACAGGGGGCTACACTGAAGCTTTCTTT	CASTRGPTGGYTEAFF
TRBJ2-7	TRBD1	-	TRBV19	TGTGCCAGTAGTTCCTACGGGGACAGGACCTACGAGCAGTACTTC	CASSSYGDRTYEQYF
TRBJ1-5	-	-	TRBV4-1	TGCGCCAGCAGCCAAGCGGGATGGAGCAATCAGCCCCAGCATTTT	CASSQAGWSNQPQHF
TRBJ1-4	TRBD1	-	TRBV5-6	TGTGCCAGCAGCTTGTGGGGACAGGCTAATAATGAAAAACTGTTTTTT	CASSLWGQANNEKLFF
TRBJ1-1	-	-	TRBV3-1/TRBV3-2	TGTGCCAGCAGCCATTTTAAGGCCCCCGAGGGAGCTTTCTTT	CASSHFKAPEGAFF
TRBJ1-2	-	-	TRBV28	TGTGCCAGCCTTCGGGGGATCAACTATGGCTACACCTTC	CASLRGINYGYTF
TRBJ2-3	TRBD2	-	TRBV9	TGTGCCAGCAGCGTATTGCCTAGCGGGGGTATCACAGATACGCAGTATTTT	CASSVLPSGGITDTQYF
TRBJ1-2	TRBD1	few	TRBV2	TGTGCCAGCGATCCAGGACAGGGGGCCTCTGGCTACACCTTC	CASDPGQGASGYTF
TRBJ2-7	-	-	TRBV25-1	TGTGCCAGCAGTGACGTCTTCTACGAGCAGTACTTC	CASSDVFYEQYF
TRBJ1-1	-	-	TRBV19	TGTGCCAGTAAGTTTTCACAGATGAACACTGAAGCTTTCTTT	CASKFSQMNTEAFF
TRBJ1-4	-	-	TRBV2	TGTGCCAGCAGCCCTATGGGACTCCGGCCGGGGGAAAAACTGTTTTTT	CASSPMGLRPGEKLFF
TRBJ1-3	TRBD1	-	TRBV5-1	TGCGCCAGCAGCTCGCAGCCGACAGGGGCTGGAAACACCATATATTTT	CASSSQPTGAGNTIYF
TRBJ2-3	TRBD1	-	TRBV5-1	TGCGCCAGCAGCTGGACAGGACGGGGCACAGATACGCAGTATTTT	CASSWTGRGTDTQYF
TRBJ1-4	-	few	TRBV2	TGTGCCAGCAGGTCGTTAGCGGGGGCTAGGGGGGAAAAACTGTTTTTT	CASRSLAGARGEKLFF
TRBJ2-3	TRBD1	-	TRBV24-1	TGTGCCACCAGTGTTAACGGGAGGACAGGGGACCCAGATACGCAGTATTTT	CATSVNGRTGDPDTQYF
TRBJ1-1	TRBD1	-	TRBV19	TGTGCCAGTACCAAAGGACAGGGGGCCATCTCGAACACTGAAGCTTTCTTT	CASTKGQGAISNTEAFF
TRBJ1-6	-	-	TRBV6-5	TGTGCCAGCCGACGGGACATATATAATTCACCCCTCCACTTT	CASRRDIYNSPLHF
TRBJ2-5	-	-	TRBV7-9	TGTGCCAGCAGCTTACCAGCCAGGGTGGTGACCCAGTACTTC	CASSLPARVVTQYF
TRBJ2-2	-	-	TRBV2	TGTGCCAGCAGGTCGGAGAATGAGCCGAACACCGGGGAGCTGTTTTTT	CASRSENEPNTGELFF
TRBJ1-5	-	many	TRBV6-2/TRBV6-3	TGTGCCAGCAGCCCAGGAGAAATTCAGCCCCAGCATTTT	CASSPGEIQPQHF
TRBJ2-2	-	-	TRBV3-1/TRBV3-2	TGTGCCAGCAGCCCGGACGAGCGAGGGATCGGGGAGCTGTTTTTT	CASSPDERGIGELFF
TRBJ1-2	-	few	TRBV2	TGTGCCAGCAAATTTGGGGGGAACTCCTATGGCTACACCTTC	CASKFGGNSYGYTF
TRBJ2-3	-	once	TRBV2	TGTGCCAGCAGCGGAGTCTTTGAGAGCACAGATACGCAGTATTTT	CASSGVFESTDTQYF
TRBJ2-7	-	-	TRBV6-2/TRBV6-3	TGTGCCAGCAGCCAAGACAGCGCCTACGAGCAGTACTTC	CASSQDSAYEQYF
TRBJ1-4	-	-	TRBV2	TGTGCCAGCAGTGAAGCGGTAGGGGCAACTAATGAAAAACTGTTTTTT	CASSEAVGATNEKLFF
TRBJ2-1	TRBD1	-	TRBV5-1	TGCGCCAGCAGCTTCCGGACAGGGCCTTACAATGAGCAGTTCTTC	CASSFRTGPYNEQFF
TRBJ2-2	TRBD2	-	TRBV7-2	TGTGCCAGCAGCTTAGCGCCCCCTAGCGGGGGGGAAGGGGAGCTGTTTTTT	CASSLAPPSGGEGELFF
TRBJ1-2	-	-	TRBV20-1	TGCAGTGCTAGTGAACACAGGGTCTCGGATCGCTACACCTTC	CSASEHRVSDRYTF
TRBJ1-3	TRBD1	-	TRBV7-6	TGTGCCAGCAGTCCGACAGGGGACTCTGGAAACACCATATATTTT	CASSPTGDSGNTIYF
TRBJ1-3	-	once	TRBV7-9	TGTGCCAGCAGCTTAATCCGAGTTGGAAACACCATATATTTT	CASSLIRVGNTIYF
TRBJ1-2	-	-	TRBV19	TGTGCCAGTAATCGCCAGGGGAACTATATTGGGAACTATGGCTACACCTTC	CASNRQGNYIGNYGYTF
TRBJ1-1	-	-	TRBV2	TGTGCCAGCAGTGAAGAGGGGCCAGGGGTGGAAGCTTTCTTT	CASSEEGPGVEAFF
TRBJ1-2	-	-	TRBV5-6	TGTGCCAGCAGCCGCCCACAGAGTAACTATGGCTACACCTTC	CASSRPQSNYGYTF
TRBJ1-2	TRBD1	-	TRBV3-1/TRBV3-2	TGTGCCAGCGCCTCAGGGGGCCGAGGCTACACCTTC	CASASGGRGYTF
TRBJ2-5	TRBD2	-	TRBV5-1	TGCGCCAGCAGCTTGGTACTAGCGGGACAAGAGACCCAGTACTTC	CASSLVLAGQETQYF
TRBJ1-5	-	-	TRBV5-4	TGTGCCAGCAGCTTGGGCAGGGATAGCAATCAGCCCCAGCATTTT	CASSLGRDSNQPQHF
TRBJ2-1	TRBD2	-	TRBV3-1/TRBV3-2	TGTGCCAGCAGCCAAGATTGGGCTAGCGGGGACAATGAGCAGTTCTTC	CASSQDWASGDNEQFF
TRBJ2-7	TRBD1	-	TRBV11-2	TGTGCCAGCAGTTCACAGGGGGCGAGGGAGCAGTACTTC	CASSSQGAREQYF
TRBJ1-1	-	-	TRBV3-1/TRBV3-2	TGTGCCAGCAGCCTTAAATCAGGGTTTACTGAAGCTTTCTTT	CASSLKSGFTEAFF
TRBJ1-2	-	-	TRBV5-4	TGTGCCAGCAGCACGGAGGAAGGGCAACTAAGCTATGGCTACACCTTC	CASSTEEGQLSYGYTF
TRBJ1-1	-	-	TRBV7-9	TGTGCCAGCAGCCGGGGGGAGAACACTGAAGCTTTCTTT	CASSRGENTEAFF
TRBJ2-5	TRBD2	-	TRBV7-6	TGTGCCAGCAGCTTAGACGGGGGGGCTAGTGAGACCCAGTACTTC	CASSLDGGASETQYF
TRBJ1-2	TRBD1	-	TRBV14	TGTGCCAGCAGCCCGGGACAGAACTATGGCTACACCTTC	CASSPGQNYGYTF
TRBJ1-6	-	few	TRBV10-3	TGTGCCATCAGTGAGTCGGGGGGAAGTAATAATTCACCCCTCCACTTT	CAISESGGSNNSPLHF